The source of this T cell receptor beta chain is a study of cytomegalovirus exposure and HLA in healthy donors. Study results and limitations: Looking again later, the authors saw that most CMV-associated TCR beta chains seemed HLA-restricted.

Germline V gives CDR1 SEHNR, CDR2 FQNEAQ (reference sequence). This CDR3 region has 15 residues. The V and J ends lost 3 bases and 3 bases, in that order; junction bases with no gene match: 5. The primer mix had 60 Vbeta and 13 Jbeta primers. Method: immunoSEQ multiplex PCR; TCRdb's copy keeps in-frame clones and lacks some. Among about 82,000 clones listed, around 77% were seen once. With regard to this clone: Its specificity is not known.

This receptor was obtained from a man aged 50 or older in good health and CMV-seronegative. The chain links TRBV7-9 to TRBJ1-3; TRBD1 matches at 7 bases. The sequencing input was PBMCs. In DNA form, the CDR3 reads TGTGCCAGCAGCTTCCTACAGGGGAGTGGAAACACCATATATTTT. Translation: CASSFLQGSGNTIYF.